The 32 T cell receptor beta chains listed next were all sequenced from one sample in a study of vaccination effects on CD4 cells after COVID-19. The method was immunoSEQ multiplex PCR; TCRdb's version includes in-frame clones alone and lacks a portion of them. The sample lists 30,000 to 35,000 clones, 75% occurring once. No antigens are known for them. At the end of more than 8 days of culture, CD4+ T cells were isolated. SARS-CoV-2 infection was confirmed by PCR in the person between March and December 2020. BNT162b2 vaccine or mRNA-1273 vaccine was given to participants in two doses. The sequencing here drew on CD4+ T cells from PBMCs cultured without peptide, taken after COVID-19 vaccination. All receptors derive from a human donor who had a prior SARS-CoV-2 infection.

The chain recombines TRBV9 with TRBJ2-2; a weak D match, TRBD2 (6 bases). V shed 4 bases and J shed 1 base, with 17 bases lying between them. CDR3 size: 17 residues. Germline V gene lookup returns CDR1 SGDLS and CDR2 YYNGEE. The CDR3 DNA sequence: TGTGCCAGCAGCTGGGGGGACGGGCAGATGAACACCGGGGAGCTGTTTTTT. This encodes CASSWGDGQMNTGELFF.

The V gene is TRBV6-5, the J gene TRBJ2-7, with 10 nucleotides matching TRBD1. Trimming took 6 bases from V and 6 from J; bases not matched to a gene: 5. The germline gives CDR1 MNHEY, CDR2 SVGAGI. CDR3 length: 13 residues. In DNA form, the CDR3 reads TGTGCCAGCAGCTGGGGACAGGGGTCCGAGCAGTACTTC. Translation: CASSWGQGSEQYF.

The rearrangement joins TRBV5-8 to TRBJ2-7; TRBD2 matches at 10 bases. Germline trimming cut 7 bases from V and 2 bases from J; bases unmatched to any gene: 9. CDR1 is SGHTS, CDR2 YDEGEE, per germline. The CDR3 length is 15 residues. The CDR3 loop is CASPSGSAGAYEQYF. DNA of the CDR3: TGTGCCAGCCCTAGCGGGAGTGCGGGGGCCTACGAGCAGTACTTC. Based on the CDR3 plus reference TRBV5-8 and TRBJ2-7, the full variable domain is EAGVTQSPTHLIKTRGQQATLRCSPISGHTSVYWYQQALGLGLQFLLWYDEGEERNRGNFPPRFSGRQFPNYSSELNVNALELEDSALYLCASPSGSAGAYEQYFGPGTRLTVT.

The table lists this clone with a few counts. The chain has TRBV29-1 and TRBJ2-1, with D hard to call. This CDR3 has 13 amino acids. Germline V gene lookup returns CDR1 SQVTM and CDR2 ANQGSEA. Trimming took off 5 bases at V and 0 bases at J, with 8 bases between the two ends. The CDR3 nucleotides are TGCAGCGTTCAAACCTTCTCCTACAATGAGCAGTTCTTC. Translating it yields CSVQTFSYNEQFF.

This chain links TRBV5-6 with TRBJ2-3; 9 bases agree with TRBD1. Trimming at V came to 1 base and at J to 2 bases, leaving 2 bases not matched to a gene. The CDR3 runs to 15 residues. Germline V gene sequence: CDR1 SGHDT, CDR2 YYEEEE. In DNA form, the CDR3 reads TGTGCCAGCAGCTTGTGGGACAGGGTCACAGATACGCAGTATTTT. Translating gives CASSLWDRVTDTQYF.

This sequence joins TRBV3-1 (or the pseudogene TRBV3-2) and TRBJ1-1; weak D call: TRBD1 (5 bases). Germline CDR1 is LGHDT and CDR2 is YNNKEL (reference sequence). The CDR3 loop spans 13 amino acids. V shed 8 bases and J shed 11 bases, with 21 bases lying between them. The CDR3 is CASAGGGALRAFF. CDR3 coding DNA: TGTGCCAGCGCCGGAGGCGGGGCCCTGCGGGCTTTCTTT.

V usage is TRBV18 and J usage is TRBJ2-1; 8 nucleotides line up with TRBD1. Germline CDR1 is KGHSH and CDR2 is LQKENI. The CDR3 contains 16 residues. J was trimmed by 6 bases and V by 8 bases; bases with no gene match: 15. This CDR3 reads CASTRTGIDGVNEQFF. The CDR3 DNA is TGTGCCAGCACGCGGACAGGGATTGATGGGGTCAATGAGCAGTTCTTC.

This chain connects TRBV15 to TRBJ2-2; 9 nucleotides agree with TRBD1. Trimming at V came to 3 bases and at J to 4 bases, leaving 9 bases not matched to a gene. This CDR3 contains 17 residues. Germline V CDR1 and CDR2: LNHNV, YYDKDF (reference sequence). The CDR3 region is CATSRPDGQGSTGELFF. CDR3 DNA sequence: TGTGCCACCAGCAGGCCCGATGGACAGGGGAGCACCGGGGAGCTGTTTTTT.

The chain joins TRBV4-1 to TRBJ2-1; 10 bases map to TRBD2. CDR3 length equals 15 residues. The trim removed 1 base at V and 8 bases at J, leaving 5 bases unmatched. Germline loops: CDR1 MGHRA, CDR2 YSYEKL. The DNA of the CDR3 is TGCGCCAGCAGCCAAGCAGGACTAGCGGTACATGAGCAGTTCTTC. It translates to CASSQAGLAVHEQFF.

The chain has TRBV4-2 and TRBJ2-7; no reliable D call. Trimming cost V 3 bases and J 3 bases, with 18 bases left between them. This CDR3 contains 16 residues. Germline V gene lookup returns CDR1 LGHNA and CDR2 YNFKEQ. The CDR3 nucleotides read TGTGCCAGCAGCCAGCAGATAGCCCTCAATAGCTACGAGCAGTACTTC. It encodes CASSQQIALNSYEQYF.

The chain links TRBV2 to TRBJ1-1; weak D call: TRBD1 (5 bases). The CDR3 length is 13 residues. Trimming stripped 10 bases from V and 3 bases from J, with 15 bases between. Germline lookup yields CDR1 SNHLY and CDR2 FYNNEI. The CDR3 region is CATTRGRDTEAFF. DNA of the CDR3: TGTGCCACCACACGTGGCAGGGACACTGAAGCTTTCTTT.

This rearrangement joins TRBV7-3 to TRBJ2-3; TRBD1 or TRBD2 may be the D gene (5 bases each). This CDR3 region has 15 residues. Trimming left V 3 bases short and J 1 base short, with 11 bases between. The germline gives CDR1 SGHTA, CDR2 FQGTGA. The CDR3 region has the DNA TGTGCCAGCAGCTTTAACGGGGCAGGCACAGATACGCAGTATTTT. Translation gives CASSFNGAGTDTQYF.

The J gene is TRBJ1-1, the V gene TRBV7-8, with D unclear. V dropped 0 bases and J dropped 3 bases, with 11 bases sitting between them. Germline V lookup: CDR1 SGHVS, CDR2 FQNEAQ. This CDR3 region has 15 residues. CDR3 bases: TGTGCCAGCAGCTTAGCAATCAGGCGGCACACTGAAGCTTTCTTT. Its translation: CASSLAIRRHTEAFF.

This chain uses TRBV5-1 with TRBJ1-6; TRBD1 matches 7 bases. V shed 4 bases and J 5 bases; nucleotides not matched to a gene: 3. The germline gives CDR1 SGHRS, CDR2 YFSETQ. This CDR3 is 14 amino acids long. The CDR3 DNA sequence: TGCGCCAGCAGCCTACAGGGGAATAATTCACCCCTCCACTTT. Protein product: CASSLQGNNSPLHF.

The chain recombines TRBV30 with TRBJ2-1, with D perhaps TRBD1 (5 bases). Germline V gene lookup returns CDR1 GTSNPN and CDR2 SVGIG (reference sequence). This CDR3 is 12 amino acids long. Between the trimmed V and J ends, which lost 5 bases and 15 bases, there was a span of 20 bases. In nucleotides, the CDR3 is TGTGCCTGGGGCCCCCCCCAGGGTACGCCGTTCTTC. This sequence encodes CAWGPPQGTPFF.

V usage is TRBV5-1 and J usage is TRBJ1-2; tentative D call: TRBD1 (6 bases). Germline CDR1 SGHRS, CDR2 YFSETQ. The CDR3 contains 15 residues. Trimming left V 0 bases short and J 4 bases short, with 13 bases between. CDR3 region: CASSLGTGLGYGYTF. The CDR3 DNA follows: TGCGCCAGCAGCTTGGGCACAGGGTTAGGCTATGGCTACACCTTC. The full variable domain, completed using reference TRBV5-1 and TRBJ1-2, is KAGVTQTPRYLIKTRGQQVTLSCSPISGHRSVSWYQQTPGQGLQFLFEYFSETQRNKGNFPGRFSGRQFSNSRSEMNVSTLELGDSALYLCASSLGTGLGYGYTFGSGTRLTVV.

This CDR3 is CASRKWQQGNQPQHF. CDR3 bases: TGTGCCAGCAGGAAATGGCAACAGGGGAATCAGCCCCAGCATTTT. The V and J genes are TRBV6-5 and TRBJ1-5, with 7 positions matching TRBD1. Germline CDR1 and CDR2: MNHEY and SVGAGI. This CDR3 has 15 residues. V trimming: 6 bases; J trimming: 4 bases; junction bases outside the gene matches: 9.

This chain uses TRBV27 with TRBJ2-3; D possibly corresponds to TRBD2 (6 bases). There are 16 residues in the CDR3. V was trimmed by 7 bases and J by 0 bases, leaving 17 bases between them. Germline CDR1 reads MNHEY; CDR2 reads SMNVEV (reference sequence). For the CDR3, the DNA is TGTGCCAGCACCCGGGTTGGGGGAGGAAGCACAGATACGCAGTATTTT. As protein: CASTRVGGGSTDTQYF.

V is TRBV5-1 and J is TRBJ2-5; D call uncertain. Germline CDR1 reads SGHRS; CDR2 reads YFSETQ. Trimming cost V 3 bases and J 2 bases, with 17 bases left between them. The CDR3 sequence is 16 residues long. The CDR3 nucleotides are TGCGCCAGCAGCTCGATAATCGGATCCACACAAGAGACCCAGTACTTC. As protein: CASSSIIGSTQETQYF.

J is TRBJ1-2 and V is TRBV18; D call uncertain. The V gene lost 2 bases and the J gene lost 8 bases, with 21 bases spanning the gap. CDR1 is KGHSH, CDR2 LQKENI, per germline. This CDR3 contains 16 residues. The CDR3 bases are TGTGCCAGCTCACCATCGCGCGACATGGGATTCGGGGGCTACACCTTC. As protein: CASSPSRDMGFGGYTF.

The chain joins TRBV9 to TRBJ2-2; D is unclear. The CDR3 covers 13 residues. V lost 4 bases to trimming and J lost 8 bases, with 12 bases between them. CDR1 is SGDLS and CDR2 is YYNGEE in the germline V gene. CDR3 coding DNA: TGTGCCAGCAGCACCTGGGAAACGGGGGAGCTGTTTTTT. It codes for CASSTWETGELFF.

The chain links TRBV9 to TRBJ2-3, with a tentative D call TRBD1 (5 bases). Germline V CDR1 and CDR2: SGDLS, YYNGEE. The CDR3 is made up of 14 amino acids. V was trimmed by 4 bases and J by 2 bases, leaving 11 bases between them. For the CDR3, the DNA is TGTGCCAGCAGCAAAGGGGTGGACACAGATACGCAGTATTTT. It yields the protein CASSKGVDTDTQYF.

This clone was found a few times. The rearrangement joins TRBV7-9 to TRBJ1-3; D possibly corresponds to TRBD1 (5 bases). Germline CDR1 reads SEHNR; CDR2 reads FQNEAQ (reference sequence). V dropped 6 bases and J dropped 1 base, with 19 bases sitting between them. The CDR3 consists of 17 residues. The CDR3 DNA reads TGTGCCAGCAGATTTTCCACCGGCAGGGAGTCTGGAAACACCATATATTTT. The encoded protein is CASRFSTGRESGNTIYF.

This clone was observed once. The CDR3 DNA is TGTGCCAGCTCACCGGGAAGGACCCAAGAGACCCAGTACTTC. This sequence encodes CASSPGRTQETQYF. The chain recombines TRBV18 with TRBJ2-5; D unclear. Germline CDR1 is KGHSH and CDR2 is LQKENI. The CDR3 extends over 14 amino acids. V gave up 3 bases and J gave up 1 base, with 9 bases separating them.

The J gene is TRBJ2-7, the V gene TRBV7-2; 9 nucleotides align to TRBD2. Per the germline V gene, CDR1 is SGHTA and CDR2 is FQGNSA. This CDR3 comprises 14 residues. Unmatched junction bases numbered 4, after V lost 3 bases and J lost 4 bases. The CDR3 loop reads CASSFSGSVYEQYF. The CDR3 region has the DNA TGTGCCAGCAGCTTTAGCGGGAGTGTGTACGAGCAGTACTTC.

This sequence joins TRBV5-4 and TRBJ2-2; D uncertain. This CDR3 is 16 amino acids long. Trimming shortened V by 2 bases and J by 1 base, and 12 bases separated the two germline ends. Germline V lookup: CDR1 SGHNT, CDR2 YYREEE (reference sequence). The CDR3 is CASSLGTERNTGELFF. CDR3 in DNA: TGTGCCAGCAGCTTAGGTACCGAACGGAACACCGGGGAGCTGTTTTTT. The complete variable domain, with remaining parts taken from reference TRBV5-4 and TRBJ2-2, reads ETGVTQSPTHLIKTRGQQVTLRCSSQSGHNTVSWYQQALGQGPQFIFQYYREEENGRGNFPPRFSGLQFPNYSSELNVNALELDDSALYLCASSLGTERNTGELFFGEGSRLTVL.

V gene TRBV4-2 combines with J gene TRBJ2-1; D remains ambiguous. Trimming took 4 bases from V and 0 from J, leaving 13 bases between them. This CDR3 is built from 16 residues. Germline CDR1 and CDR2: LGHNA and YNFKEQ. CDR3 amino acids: CASSRPTTSSYNEQFF. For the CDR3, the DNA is TGTGCCAGCAGCCGCCCCACTACGAGCTCCTACAATGAGCAGTTCTTC.

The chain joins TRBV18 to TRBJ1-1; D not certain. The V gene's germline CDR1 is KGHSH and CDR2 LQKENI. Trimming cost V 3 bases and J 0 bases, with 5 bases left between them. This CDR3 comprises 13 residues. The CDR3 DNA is TGTGCCAGCTCACCGAACATGAACACTGAAGCTTTCTTT. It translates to CASSPNMNTEAFF.

CDR3 in amino acids: CASRENGGTEAFF. The CDR3 nucleotides are TGTGCCAGCAGGGAAAACGGGGGGACTGAAGCTTTCTTT. This chain uses TRBV25-1 with TRBJ1-1; TRBD1 might be the D (5 bases). Germline V gene lookup returns CDR1 MGHDK and CDR2 SYGVNS. Trimming cost V 6 bases and J 5 bases, with 13 bases left between them. The CDR3 runs to 13 residues. Using reference TRBV25-1 and TRBJ1-1 for the parts outside the CDR3, the full variable domain is EADIYQTPRYLVIGTGKKITLECSQTMGHDKMYWYQQDPGMELHLIHYSYGVNSTEKGDLSSESTVSRIRTEHFPLTLESARPSHTSQYLCASRENGGTEAFFGQGTRLTVV.

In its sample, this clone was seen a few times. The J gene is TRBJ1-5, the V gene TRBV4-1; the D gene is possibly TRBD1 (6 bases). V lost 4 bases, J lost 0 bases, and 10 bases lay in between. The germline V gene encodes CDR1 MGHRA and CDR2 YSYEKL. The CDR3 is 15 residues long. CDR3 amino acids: CASSRQGHSNQPQHF. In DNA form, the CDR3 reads TGCGCCAGCAGCCGCCAGGGACATAGCAATCAGCCCCAGCATTTT.

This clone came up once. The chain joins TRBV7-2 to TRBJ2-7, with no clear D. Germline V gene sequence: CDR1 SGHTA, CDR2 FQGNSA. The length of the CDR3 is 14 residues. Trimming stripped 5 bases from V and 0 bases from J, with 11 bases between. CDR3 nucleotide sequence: TGTGCCAGCAGCCGGCAAGGTCCCTCCTACGAGCAGTACTTC. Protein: CASSRQGPSYEQYF.

This chain's CDR3 is CASSQDSAVMNTEAFF. The CDR3 DNA sequence: TGTGCCAGCAGCCAAGATAGTGCAGTGATGAACACTGAAGCTTTCTTT. The chain links TRBV3-1 (or the pseudogene TRBV3-2) to TRBJ1-1, with no clear D. Germline CDR1 LGHDT, CDR2 YNNKEL (reference sequence). Trimming shortened V by 0 bases and J by 0 bases, and 11 bases separated the two germline ends. The CDR3 spans 16 residues.